This TCR beta chain was captured in a study of T-cell reconstitution after alpha-beta-depleted transplantation in children. Findings of the study overall: The origin of alpha-beta T cells about two months after transplant was reportedly several hundred expanded graft clones. Newly produced T cells mostly accounted for T-cell counts and diversity one year post-transplant. It was surviving recipient T cells and thymic progenitors that gave some patients high TCRbeta diversity at day 60.

This clonotype was counted many times. The target antigen is unknown. Unique molecular identifiers featured in how the TCRbeta library was prepared. TCRdb analysed the PCR reads with MiXCR anew, one entry per CDR3 protein. The sample has roughly 240,000 distinct CDR3 sequences, 6.5% to 9% seen once. The sequence was obtained from a male patient aged 10-17 years who had a stem cell transplant for acute lymphoblastic leukemia, so the T cells may come from the graft donor. The source material was PBMCs, mostly from graft donor cells, sampled 180 days after TCRalphabeta/CD19-depleted stem cell transplant.

CDR3 sequence reads: CASRIAGQVTYEQYF. CDR3 nucleotide sequence: TGTGCCAGCAGGATCGCCGGACAGGTAACCTACGAGCAGTACTTC. The chain couples TRBV7-2 to TRBJ2-7, with 7 bases fitting TRBD1. The length of the CDR3 is 15 residues. V was clipped by 6 bases and J by 2 bases; unmatched bases: 10. Germline V gene data show CDR1 as SGHTA and CDR2 as FQGNSA. The variable domain in full, with the rest retrieved from reference TRBV7-2 and TRBJ2-7, is GAGVSQSPSNKVTEKGKDVELRCDPISGHTALYWYRQSLGQGLEFLIYFQGNSAPDKSGLPSDRFSAERTGGSVSTLTIQRTQQEDSAVYLCASRIAGQVTYEQYFGPGTRLTVT.